The clone carrying this T cell receptor (beta chain) has a count of ten or more. Its target is not known. TCR beta cDNA was made from 500 ng total RNA with a constant-region primer. Nested multiplex PCR, run for three rounds with slightly modified ARM-PCR, yielded TCR beta libraries. Investigators reported that the first two PCR rounds, at about 11 cycles each, used TRBV1-TRBV30 forward primers with a C-beta reverse primer. From the multiplex PCR reads, TCRdb called clonotypes with MiXCR, one entry per CDR3 protein. The table has a few hundred thousand distinct CDR3 sequences, 50% to 75% seen once. The sample comes from a study of tumor-infiltrating lymphocytes in primary liver carcinoma. Study-level findings and limits: Against blood, tumors held a significantly higher top-250-clone fraction (p = 0.039). Since sampling was bulk and unsorted, CD4+ and CD8+ repertoires were not compared. Lesser overlap characterized tumor-adjacent and tumor-blood pairs relative to tumor region pairs.

Trimming left V 5 bases short and J 0 bases short, with 5 bases between. This CDR3 is built from 14 residues. CDR1 is SGHAT and CDR2 is FQNNGV in the germline V gene. They got blood RNA out of unsorted whole blood and also pulled out germline DNA. Collection of around 4 milliliters of peripheral blood took place before surgery. V gene TRBV11-2 combines with J gene TRBJ2-6; D gene uncertain. Sample: peripheral blood. This receptor was obtained from a woman under 40 with primary liver carcinoma and hepatitis B virus infection. The CDR3 DNA reads TGTGCCAGCAGCCTACCCTCTGGGGCCAACGTCCTGACTTTC. Residues: CASSLPSGANVLTF.